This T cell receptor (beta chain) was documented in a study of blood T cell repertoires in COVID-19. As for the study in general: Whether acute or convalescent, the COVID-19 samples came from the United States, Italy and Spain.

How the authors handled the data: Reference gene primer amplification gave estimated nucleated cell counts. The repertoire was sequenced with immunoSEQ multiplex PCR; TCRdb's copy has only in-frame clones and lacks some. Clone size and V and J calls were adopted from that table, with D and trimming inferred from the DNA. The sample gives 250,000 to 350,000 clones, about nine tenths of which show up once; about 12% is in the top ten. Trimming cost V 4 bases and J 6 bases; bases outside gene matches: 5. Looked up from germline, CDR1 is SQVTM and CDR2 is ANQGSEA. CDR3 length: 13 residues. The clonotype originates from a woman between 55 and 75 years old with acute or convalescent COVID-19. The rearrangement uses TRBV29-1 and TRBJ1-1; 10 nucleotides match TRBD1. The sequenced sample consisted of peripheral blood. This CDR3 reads CSVVAGQGSEAFF. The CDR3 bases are TGCAGCGTTGTTGCGGGACAGGGGTCTGAAGCTTTCTTT. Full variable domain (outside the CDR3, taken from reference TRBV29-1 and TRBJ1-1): SAVISQKPSRDICQRGTSLTIQCQVDSQVTMMFWYRQQPGQSLTLIATANQGSEATYESGFVIDKFPISRPNLTFSTLTVSNMSPEDSSIYLCSVVAGQGSEAFFGQGTRLTVV.